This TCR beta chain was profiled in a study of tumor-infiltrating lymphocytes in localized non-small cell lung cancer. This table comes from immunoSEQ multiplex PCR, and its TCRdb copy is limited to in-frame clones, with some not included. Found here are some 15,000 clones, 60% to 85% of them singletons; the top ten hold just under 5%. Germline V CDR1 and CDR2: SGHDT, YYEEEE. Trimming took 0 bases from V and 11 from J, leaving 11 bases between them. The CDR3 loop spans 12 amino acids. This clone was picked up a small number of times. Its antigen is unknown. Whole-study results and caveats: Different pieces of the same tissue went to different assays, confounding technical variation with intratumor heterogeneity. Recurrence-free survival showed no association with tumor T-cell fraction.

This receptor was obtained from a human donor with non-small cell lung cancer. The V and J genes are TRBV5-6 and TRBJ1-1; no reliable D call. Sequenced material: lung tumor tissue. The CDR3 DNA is TGTGCCAGCAGCTTGGGGCGCGGGGAGGCTTTCTTT. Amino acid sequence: CASSLGRGEAFF. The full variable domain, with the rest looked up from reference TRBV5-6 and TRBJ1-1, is DAGVTQSPTHLIKTRGQQVTLRCSPKSGHDTVSWYQQALGQGPQFIFQYYEEEERQRGNFPDRFSGHQFPNYSSELNVNALLLGDSALYLCASSLGRGEAFFGQGTRLTVV.